This TCR beta chain comes out of a study of blood T cell repertoires in COVID-19. Study-wide context: Spain, Italy and the United States supplied samples that represented acute and convalescent COVID-19. T cells, B-cell-depleted T cells, or PBMCs provided the cDNA or gDNA that served as material.

This CDR3 comprises 16 residues. CDR1 is MNHEY and CDR2 is SVGEGT in the germline V gene. Trimming pared 2 bases from V and 6 bases from J, leaving 18 bases between. Authors' analysis steps: Amplification of reference gene primers was used by the study to estimate nucleated cell counts. Profiling relied on immunoSEQ multiplex PCR, and the TCRdb table lists in-frame clones only, not all of them. V and J calls plus clone size are reproduced from that table; the DNA served to infer D and trimming. The repertoire has about 170,000 clones, about 83% of them found once; the top ten carry about 8%. The chain joins TRBV6-2 or TRBV6-3 to TRBJ2-3; perhaps TRBD2 as D (6 bases). Sequencing used peripheral blood. The TCR sequence derives from a man aged 35 to 55 who had recovered from COVID-19. CDR3 loop: CASSYHTGRNADTQYF. The CDR3 DNA is TGTGCCAGCAGTTACCATACCGGGAGAAACGCGGATACGCAGTATTTT.